The 28 T cell receptor beta chains below were found in one sample sequenced in a study of blood T cell repertoires in COVID-19. Assay: immunoSEQ multiplex PCR; the TCRdb copy retains only in-frame clones and omits some. The sample lists approximately 320,000 clones; about 91% were seen once. Sequences were obtained from PBMCs or T cells enriched from blood (not recorded which). Every receptor here comes from a woman under 30 who had recovered from COVID-19.

This rearrangement joins TRBV27 to TRBJ1-4, with a weak D call TRBD1 (5 bases). Germline loops: CDR1 MNHEY, CDR2 SMNVEV (reference sequence). This CDR3 contains 15 residues. Trimming removed 6 bases at V and 7 bases at J, with 18 bases between. The CDR3 region has the DNA TGTGCCAGCAGCCCGAGCGGGGGAAGGGGTGAAAAACTGTTTTTT. It specifies CASSPSGGRGEKLFF. Using reference TRBV27 and TRBJ1-4 for the parts outside the CDR3, the full variable domain is EAQVTQNPRYLITVTGKKLTVTCSQNMNHEYMSWYRQDPGLGLRQIYYSMNVEVTDKGDVPEGYKVSRKEKRNFPLILESPSPNQTSLYFCASSPSGGRGEKLFFGSGTQLSVL.

The chain is built from TRBV6-5 and TRBJ1-2; 10 bases are a match to TRBD1. Germline-derived CDR1 and CDR2 are MNHEY and SVGAGI. The length of the CDR3 is 14 residues. V was clipped by 8 bases and J by 5 bases; unmatched bases: 8. DNA of the CDR3: TGTGCCAGCCGTTGGGGACAGGGGATATATGGCTACACCTTC. Translating it yields CASRWGQGIYGYTF.

This sequence joins TRBV27 and TRBJ1-4; D perhaps matches TRBD1 (5 bases). The CDR3 runs to 14 residues. The germline V and J ends were trimmed by 4 bases and 3 bases, with 9 bases remaining between them. The germline V gene has CDR1 MNHEY and CDR2 SMNVEV (reference sequence). In nucleotides, the CDR3 is TGTGCCAGCAGTTCAGGGATGGCTAATGAAAAACTGTTTTTT. Residues: CASSSGMANEKLFF.

The J gene is TRBJ1-1, the V gene TRBV28; tentatively, D is TRBD1 (6 bases). The CDR3 length is 15 residues. V was cut by 1 base and J by 1 base, with 10 bases left in between. The germline CDR1 and CDR2 sequences are MDHEN and SYDVKM. The DNA for the CDR3 is TGTGCCAGCAGTTTATTCGGGGGGCCGAACACTGAAGCTTTCTTT. Translation gives CASSLFGGPNTEAFF.

The CDR3 DNA sequence: TGTGCCAGCTCACCCCTAGCGGGGAAAGCCGGGGAGCTGTTTTTT. This gives the protein CASSPLAGKAGELFF. The V and J genes are TRBV18 and TRBJ2-2; the match to TRBD2 covers 9 bases. The junction had 5 bases not matched to a gene; V was cut back by 3 bases and J by 6 bases. Germline assignment: CDR1 KGHSH and CDR2 LQKENI. This CDR3 has 15 residues.

The chain recombines TRBV24-1 with TRBJ2-7, with D possibly matching TRBD2 (6 bases). V lost 4 bases and J 3 bases, leaving 12 bases between the germline ends. This CDR3 contains 14 residues. CDR1 is KGHDR and CDR2 is SFDVKD in the germline V gene. The CDR3 nucleotides are TGTGCCACCAGTGAGTCGGGACTGATCTACGAGCAGTACTTC. Its translation: CATSESGLIYEQYF.

The chain employs TRBV28 and TRBJ2-1; 12 nucleotides match TRBD2. From germline, CDR1 is MDHEN and CDR2 SYDVKM. The CDR3 loop spans 15 amino acids. J was trimmed by 6 bases and V by 6 bases; bases with no gene match: 6. CDR3 residues: CASRTLAGGINEQFF. The CDR3 DNA is TGTGCCAGCAGGACTCTAGCGGGAGGGATCAATGAGCAGTTCTTC.

This clone turned up a few times. V gene TRBV5-1 combines with J gene TRBJ2-2; TRBD2 agrees at 10 bases. J gave up 4 bases and V 2 bases, and 8 bases lay outside the gene matches. The CDR3 is 17 residues long. CDR1 is SGHRS, CDR2 YFSETQ, per germline. The CDR3 loop is CASSFSTAGGSTGELFF. DNA of the CDR3: TGCGCCAGCAGCTTTAGTACAGCGGGAGGGAGCACCGGGGAGCTGTTTTTT.

The table lists this clone with a few counts. V usage is TRBV15 and J usage is TRBJ1-2; D is perhaps TRBD1 (6 bases). V was cut by 0 bases and J by 1 base, with 9 bases left in between. CDR1 is LNHNV and CDR2 is YYDKDF in the germline V gene (reference sequence). CDR3 length: 15 amino acids. CDR3 sequence: CATSREMGHNYGYTF. The CDR3 coding sequence is TGTGCCACCAGCAGAGAGATGGGACATAACTATGGCTACACCTTC.

In this sample, this clone turned up a few times. The chain uses TRBV6-5 and TRBJ1-3, with no clear D. The CDR3 covers 16 residues. V was shortened by 0 bases and J by 2 bases, with 11 bases between the two germline ends. Germline V gene data show CDR1 as MNHEY and CDR2 as SVGAGI. The CDR3 reads CASSYSTSAPGNTIYF. CDR3 sequence (DNA): TGTGCCAGCAGTTACTCGACTTCAGCACCTGGAAACACCATATATTTT.

This chain's CDR3 is CASRQTGTNYGYTF. In DNA form, the CDR3 reads TGTGCCAGCAGACAGACAGGAACTAACTATGGCTACACCTTC. The chain uses TRBV11-2 and TRBJ1-2, with TRBD1 as a possible D gene (6 bases). The germline V and J ends were trimmed by 6 bases and 0 bases, with 11 bases remaining between them. The CDR3 contains 14 residues. The V gene's germline CDR1 is SGHAT and CDR2 FQNNGV.

Concerning this clone: The same CDR3 also results from other DNA sequences found in this sample. V usage is TRBV5-4 and J usage is TRBJ2-3, with TRBD2 identical over 8 bases. The CDR3 runs to 14 residues. The germline V gene has CDR1 SGHNT and CDR2 YYREEE (reference sequence). V shed 3 bases and J 0 bases; nucleotides not matched to a gene: 0. CDR3 region: CASSSGGSTDTQYF. CDR3 in DNA: TGTGCCAGCAGCTCGGGAGGGAGCACAGATACGCAGTATTTT.

The sample holds one count of this clone. The rearrangement links TRBV7-2 to TRBJ2-3; D not resolved. There are 13 residues in the CDR3. Trimming pared 7 bases from V and 3 bases from J, leaving 11 bases between. CDR1 is SGHTA and CDR2 is FQGNSA in the germline V gene. The CDR3 spells CASTHFRTDTQYF. DNA of the CDR3: TGTGCCAGCACCCATTTCCGGACAGATACGCAGTATTTT.

The chain employs TRBV18 and TRBJ1-2; 7 nucleotides align to TRBD1. The germline V gene has CDR1 KGHSH and CDR2 LQKENI. The CDR3 runs 13 residues. V shed 3 bases, J shed 8 bases, and the junction held 6 bases outside the gene matches. CDR3 sequence (DNA): TGTGCCAGCTCACCGCCAACAGGGGAAGGCTACACCTTC. Residues: CASSPPTGEGYTF.

This clone was observed a single time. The chain recombines TRBV5-5 with TRBJ1-6, with D tentatively TRBD1 (5 bases). The germline V gene has CDR1 SGHKS and CDR2 YYEKEE (reference sequence). The CDR3 spans 15 residues. V lost 0 bases and J lost 3, with 7 bases in between. CDR3 nucleotide sequence: TGTGCCAGCAGCTTGGTGCAGGGCTATAATTCACCCCTCCACTTT. It is translated as CASSLVQGYNSPLHF.

The V and J genes are TRBV28 and TRBJ1-1; TRBD1 aligns across 8 bases. This CDR3 is 16 amino acids long. V shed 7 bases and J 1 base; nucleotides not matched to a gene: 11. Germline V CDR1 and CDR2: MDHEN, SYDVKM. The CDR3 reads CASIEDRADSNTEAFF. DNA of the CDR3: TGTGCCAGCATCGAGGACAGGGCTGACTCGAACACTGAAGCTTTCTTT.

The gene calls are TRBV10-3 and TRBJ2-5; a possible D gene is TRBD1 (6 bases). Germline V CDR1 and CDR2: ENHRY, SYGVKD. The CDR3 spans 17 residues. Between the trimmed V and J ends, which lost 4 bases and 5 bases, there was a span of 23 bases. CDR3 coding DNA: TGTGCCATCAGTGGGGAAGACAGGAACCCCAGATCGGAGACCCAGTACTTC. Translation: CAISGEDRNPRSETQYF.

The rearrangement joins TRBV27 to TRBJ2-3, with 10 bases identical to TRBD2. The germline CDR1 and CDR2 sequences are MNHEY and SMNVEV (reference sequence). This CDR3 has 18 amino acids. V shed 1 base, J shed 0 bases, and the junction held 7 bases outside the gene matches. The CDR3 DNA reads as TGTGCCAGCAGTTTATTTGGGGGACTAGCGCCTAGCACAGATACGCAGTATTTT. Encoded protein: CASSLFGGLAPSTDTQYF.

The gene calls are TRBV5-4 and TRBJ2-7; D is ambiguous. Trimming stripped 0 bases from V and 6 bases from J, with 13 bases between. Germline V gene sequence: CDR1 SGHNT, CDR2 YYREEE (reference sequence). The CDR3 length is 14 residues. The CDR3 DNA is TGTGCCAGCAGCTTGGTGGCCCAGAATTCCGAGCAGTACTTC. Translation gives CASSLVAQNSEQYF.

The chain recombines TRBV19 with TRBJ2-1; 8 nucleotides match TRBD1. The germline V gene encodes CDR1 LNHDA and CDR2 SQIVND (reference sequence). V shed 6 bases, J shed 7 bases, and the junction held 11 bases outside the gene matches. The CDR3 contains 15 residues. DNA of the CDR3: TGTGCCAGTAGGTCAACAGGGGGAAGGGATAATGAGCAGTTCTTC. Translation: CASRSTGGRDNEQFF.

This clone is a singleton in its sample. The rearrangement joins TRBV10-1 to TRBJ2-3, with a tentative D call TRBD2 (5 bases). This CDR3 region has 15 residues. Germline loops: CDR1 WNHNN, CDR2 SYGVQD (reference sequence). V lost 3 bases and J lost 2, with 12 bases in between. The CDR3 DNA is TGCGCCAGCAGTGAAAGGACTGACACCACAGATACGCAGTATTTT. Translated: CASSERTDTTDTQYF.

The chain has TRBV4-1 and TRBJ2-7; 12 nucleotides match TRBD2. The V gene's germline CDR1 is MGHRA and CDR2 YSYEKL. There are 14 residues in the CDR3. Losses at the gene ends were 3 bases for V and 4 bases for J; bases not matched to a gene: 1. The DNA of the CDR3 is TGCGCCAGCAGCCACGGACTAGCGGGGTACGAGCAGTACTTC. It yields the protein CASSHGLAGYEQYF.

A single count supports this clone. This chain links TRBV3-1 (or the pseudogene TRBV3-2) with TRBJ1-6, with D tentatively TRBD1 (6 bases). The CDR3 spans 15 residues. Deletions cut 5 bases from V and 6 bases from J, with 14 bases between. Germline V gene sequence: CDR1 LGHDT, CDR2 YNNKEL (reference sequence). The CDR3 region has the DNA TGTGCCAGCAGCTCCCACAGGGTGAGTAATTCACCCCTCCACTTT. As protein: CASSSHRVSNSPLHF.

This rearrangement joins TRBV12-3 or TRBV12-4 to TRBJ1-1; a possible D gene is TRBD1 (5 bases). Trimming stripped 6 bases from V and 6 bases from J, with 8 bases between. The CDR3 is 11 amino acids. The CDR3 region has the DNA TGTGCCAGCAGCCGACAGTCTGAAGCTTTCTTT. It specifies CASSRQSEAFF.

The chain uses TRBV5-1 and TRBJ2-4; 7 bases are a match to TRBD1. V trimming: 4 bases; J trimming: 0 bases; junction bases outside the gene matches: 7. The CDR3 totals 16 residues. CDR1 SGHRS and CDR2 YFSETQ come from the germline V gene. The CDR3 sequence is CASSRGGAEAKNIQYF. In DNA form, the CDR3 reads TGCGCCAGCAGCAGAGGGGGCGCGGAAGCCAAAAACATTCAGTACTTC.

The chain joins TRBV7-2 to TRBJ1-2, with 8 nucleotides matching TRBD1. This CDR3 region has 13 residues. Germline loops: CDR1 SGHTA, CDR2 FQGNSA. The V segment lost 3 bases and the J segment 6 bases; nucleotides outside the gene matches: 3. The CDR3 reads CASSLSQGDGYTF. The CDR3 DNA reads TGTGCCAGCAGCTTGTCACAGGGGGATGGCTACACCTTC.

The J gene is TRBJ2-6, the V gene TRBV10-1; 7 bases are a match to TRBD1. In germline, CDR1 is WNHNN, CDR2 SYGVQD (reference sequence). This CDR3 contains 16 residues. J lost 0 bases, V lost 7 bases, and 6 bases had no gene match. The CDR3 sequence is CASKTGAISGANVLTF. In DNA, the CDR3 is TGCGCCAGCAAAACAGGGGCAATCTCTGGGGCCAACGTCCTGACTTTC.

This clone showed up many times. V and J are TRBV6-5 and TRBJ1-2; D remains unclear. Germline lookup yields CDR1 MNHEY and CDR2 SVGAGI. V lost 6 bases, J lost 0 bases, and 8 bases lay in between. CDR3 length: 13 amino acids. As DNA, the CDR3 is TGTGCCAGCAGCCCCCAGGCTAACTATGGCTACACCTTC. Encoded protein: CASSPQANYGYTF.